This TCR beta chain stems from a study of a mutant IDH1 vaccine in newly diagnosed glioma. The protocol was immunoSEQ multiplex PCR, while the TCRdb copy is restricted to in-frame clones and leaves out a portion. The sample holds approximately 61,000 clones, 80% to 90% seen once. Comment on this clone: Antigen: not known.

Germline CDR1 reads KGHSH; CDR2 reads LQKENI. V shed 5 bases, J shed 2 bases, and the junction held 5 bases outside the gene matches. The CDR3 is 16 amino acids. Time point: week 5, during vaccination. All doses held 300 ug of mutant IDH1 20-mer peptide, with topical imiquimod. The donors' diagnosis was new WHO grade 3 or 4 astrocytoma that was IDH1-mutant and ATRX-lost. The rearrangement links TRBV18 to TRBJ2-1, with 11 nucleotides matching TRBD2. The clonotype was recovered from a woman aged 45 to 65 with glioma. The material sequenced was PBMCs, taken from a glioma patient whose treatment included an IDH1 peptide vaccine. CDR3 loop: CASSGQTSGAYNEQFF. CDR3 sequence (DNA): TGTGCCAGCTCAGGACAGACTAGCGGGGCCTACAATGAGCAGTTCTTC.